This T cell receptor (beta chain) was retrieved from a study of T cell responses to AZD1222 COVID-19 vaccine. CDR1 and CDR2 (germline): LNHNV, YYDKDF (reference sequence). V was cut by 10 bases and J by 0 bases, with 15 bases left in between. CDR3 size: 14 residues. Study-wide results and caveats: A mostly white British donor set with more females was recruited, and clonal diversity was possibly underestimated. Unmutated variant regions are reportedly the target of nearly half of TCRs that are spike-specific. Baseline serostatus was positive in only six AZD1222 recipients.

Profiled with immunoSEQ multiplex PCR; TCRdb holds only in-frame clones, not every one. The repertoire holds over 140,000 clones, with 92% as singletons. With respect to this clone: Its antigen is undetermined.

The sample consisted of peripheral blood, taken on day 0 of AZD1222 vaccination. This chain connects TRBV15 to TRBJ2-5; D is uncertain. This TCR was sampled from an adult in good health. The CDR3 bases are TGTGCCATCGGTGGCAGTACGTACCAAGAGACCCAGTACTTC. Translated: CAIGGSTYQETQYF.